This TCR beta chain derives from a study of technical replicates of blood from a handful of donors. Clones were read by immunoSEQ multiplex PCR, and TCRdb kept only the in-frame ones, dropping some. The sample consists of 45,000 to 60,000 clones, about nine tenths of them appearing once. The CDR3 covers 15 residues. The J segment lost 2 bases and the V segment lost 3 bases, leaving 5 bases of the junction unmatched. In germline, CDR1 is SNHLY, CDR2 FYNNEI. The sequencing input was PBMCs. This sequence was found in a human donor in good health. Some clones in this sample may be carry-over from other donors' samples. The gene calls are TRBV2 and TRBJ2-3, with 7 positions matching TRBD1. The CDR3 DNA follows: TGTGCCAGCAGTGACACAGGGGCAGACACAGATACGCAGTATTTT. Translated: CASSDTGADTDTQYF.